The 15 T cell receptor beta chains reported below all come from one sample, sequenced in a study of human T cells and chemical hapten exposure. Time point reported: pre-sensitization, week 0. Noted treatment: therapeutic diphenylcyclopropenone sensitization with weekly scalp DPC. One entry per CDR3 protein, called by TCRdb with MiXCR from the RACE reads. The data contain about 300,000 distinct CDR3 sequences, 5.5% of them singletons. The sequencing used whole blood, collected in connection with sensitization to the hapten diphenylcyclopropenone (DPC). Receptors originate from a young woman with alopecia areata. Some clones in this sample may be carry-over from other donors' samples.

The V call is TRBV2, the J call TRBJ2-6; D gene ambiguous. Germline CDR1 is SNHLY and CDR2 is FYNNEI. Trimming pared 9 bases from V and 0 bases from J, leaving 15 bases between. The CDR3 sequence is 16 residues long. The CDR3 here is CASPDMPISGANVLTF. CDR3 sequence (DNA): TGTGCCAGTCCCGACATGCCTATCTCTGGGGCCAACGTCCTGACTTTC.

There are a few counts of this clonotype. The chain carries TRBV27 and TRBJ1-1; D unresolved. The V and J ends lost 3 bases and 3 bases respectively, with 8 bases between them. Germline CDR1 is MNHEY and CDR2 is SMNVEV (reference sequence). CDR3 length equals 13 residues. This CDR3 reads CASSFLRDTEAFF. The CDR3 bases are TGTGCCAGCAGTTTTCTACGGGACACTGAAGCTTTCTTT.

This clonotype was detected many times. This rearrangement joins TRBV27 to TRBJ1-1, with TRBD1 identical over 10 bases. Germline values: CDR1 MNHEY, CDR2 SMNVEV (reference sequence). J lost 4 bases, V lost 4 bases, and 6 bases had no gene match. The CDR3 consists of 15 residues. CDR3 protein: CASSSTGTGATEAFF. In DNA form, the CDR3 reads TGTGCCAGCAGTTCCACCGGGACAGGGGCCACTGAAGCTTTCTTT.

The table lists this clonotype with a few counts. The chain joins TRBV29-1 to TRBJ2-4; TRBD2 might be the D (5 bases). V shed 3 bases and J shed 5 bases, with 5 bases lying between them. CDR1 SQVTM and CDR2 ANQGSEA come from the germline V gene. There are 11 residues in the CDR3. The CDR3 reads CSVERENIQYF. In nucleotides, the CDR3 is TGCAGCGTTGAGAGGGAAAACATTCAGTACTTC. Complete variable domain (other parts from reference TRBV29-1 and TRBJ2-4): SAVISQKPSRDICQRGTSLTIQCQVDSQVTMMFWYRQQPGQSLTLIATANQGSEATYESGFVIDKFPISRPNLTFSTLTVSNMSPEDSSIYLCSVERENIQYFGAGTRLSVL.

This clonotype was counted between two and nine times. V gene TRBV7-2 combines with J gene TRBJ2-3, with D tentatively TRBD1 (6 bases). CDR3 length: 14 amino acids. Germline assignment: CDR1 SGHTA and CDR2 FQGNSA. V lost 5 bases and J lost 0, with 9 bases in between. The DNA of the CDR3 is TGTGCCAGCAGCCGACAGGCAAGCACAGATACGCAGTATTTT. Amino acids: CASSRQASTDTQYF.

This clonotype has only a few counts. This sequence joins TRBV7-9 and TRBJ2-7, with D perhaps matching TRBD1 or TRBD2 (5 bases each). The V end was cut by 1 base, the J end by 6 bases, with 16 bases between. CDR1 is SEHNR and CDR2 is FQNEAQ in the germline V gene (reference sequence). This CDR3 contains 15 residues. CDR3 sequence (DNA): TGTGCCAGCAGCTTAGATGGGACCATCGCCCCCGAGCAGTACTTC. Amino acid sequence: CASSLDGTIAPEQYF.

There are many counts of this clonotype. The rearrangement links TRBV27 to TRBJ2-6; D gene ambiguous. Deletions cut 1 base from V and 4 bases from J, with 14 bases between. This CDR3 contains 17 residues. The germline V gene has CDR1 MNHEY and CDR2 SMNVEV (reference sequence). CDR3 coding DNA: TGTGCCAGCAGTTTATATGACCGAGGAGCCGGGGCCAACGTCCTGACTTTC. Translation: CASSLYDRGAGANVLTF.

In this sample, this clonotype turned up many times. This chain joins TRBV6-6 and TRBJ1-2; 12 nucleotides align to TRBD1. The CDR3 is made up of 14 amino acids. Trimming took 0 bases from V and 8 from J; bases not matched to a gene: 1. CDR1 is MNHNY, CDR2 SVGAGI, per germline (reference sequence). The CDR3 sequence: CASSYSGTGGGYTF. In nucleotides, the CDR3 is TGTGCCAGCAGTTACTCCGGGACAGGGGGCGGCTACACCTTC.

The table lists this clonotype with a few counts. This chain joins TRBV6-2 or TRBV6-3 and TRBJ2-7, with 7 bases that match TRBD1. The V segment lost 5 bases and the J segment 2 bases; nucleotides outside the gene matches: 0. CDR3 length equals 12 residues. Germline-derived CDR1 and CDR2 are MNHEY and SVGEGT. The CDR3 spells CASSDRAYEQYF. The CDR3 DNA follows: TGTGCCAGCAGTGACAGGGCCTACGAGCAGTACTTC.

In its sample, this clonotype was seen many times. V is TRBV3-1 and J is TRBJ2-6; TRBD1 matches at 8 bases. The CDR3 has 17 amino acids. The V gene end was trimmed by 4 bases and the J gene end by 0 bases; junction bases not matched to a gene: 5. Germline V CDR1 and CDR2: LGHDT, YNNKEL (reference sequence). The DNA for the CDR3 is TGTGCCAGCAGCCGAGCCGGGACAGGCTCTGGGGCCAACGTCCTGACTTTC. Its translation is CASSRAGTGSGANVLTF.

This clonotype has just a few counts. The chain couples TRBV7-2 to TRBJ2-2, with D unclear. This CDR3 contains 16 residues. Germline-derived CDR1 and CDR2 are SGHTA and FQGNSA. V was trimmed by 5 bases and J by 1 base, leaving 14 bases between them. For the CDR3, the DNA is TGTGCCAGCAGCGCCAGCCACCCCCGGAACACCGGGGAGCTGTTTTTT. Translation gives CASSASHPRNTGELFF.

The V and J genes are TRBV6-5 and TRBJ2-7; TRBD1 matches 8 bases. The ends lost 0 bases at V and 7 bases at J; junction bases unmatched: 8. This CDR3 has 15 residues. Germline V lookup: CDR1 MNHEY, CDR2 SVGAGI. This chain's CDR3 is CASSYSAQGAREQYF. CDR3 DNA sequence: TGTGCCAGCAGTTACTCGGCCCAGGGGGCGCGGGAGCAGTACTTC.

The V and J genes are TRBV25-1 and TRBJ2-6; D is unclear. Germline loops: CDR1 MGHDK, CDR2 SYGVNS. Trimming cost V 8 bases and J 0 bases, with 5 bases left between them. The CDR3 runs 13 residues. This CDR3 is CASLSSGANVLTF. In nucleotides, the CDR3 is TGTGCCAGCCTGAGCTCTGGGGCCAACGTCCTGACTTTC.

This clonotype showed up many times. This chain uses TRBV5-6 with TRBJ1-5; 8 bases are a match to TRBD1. J gave up 3 bases and V 2 bases, and 10 bases lay outside the gene matches. This CDR3 is 17 amino acids long. The germline CDR1 and CDR2 sequences are SGHDT and YYEEEE. CDR3 residues: CASSFSGRGLVNQPQHF. CDR3 DNA sequence: TGTGCCAGCAGCTTCTCGGGCAGGGGGCTAGTCAATCAGCCCCAGCATTTT.

This chain connects TRBV2 to TRBJ2-3; D unresolved. The CDR3 runs 12 residues. Germline CDR1 and CDR2: SNHLY and FYNNEI. Trimming shortened V by 7 bases and J by 5 bases, and 10 bases separated the two germline ends. CDR3 protein: CASIGQGDTQYF. For the CDR3, the DNA is TGTGCCAGCATCGGCCAAGGAGATACGCAGTATTTT.